The 15 T cell receptor beta chains below all came from one sample that was sequenced in a study of shared clonotypes between healthy human individuals. Measured with immunoSEQ multiplex PCR; TCRdb has only the in-frame clones, and not every one. The sample has over a million clones, roughly 96% seen once. The sample taken for sequencing was naive CD4+ T cells sorted from blood. Subset in this sample: CD45RA+ positively selected. The receptors shown here come from a man aged 25 to 40 in good health.

The chain carries TRBV5-5 and TRBJ2-5, with D possibly TRBD2 on 6 matching bases. From germline, CDR1 is SGHKS and CDR2 YYEKEE (reference sequence). The CDR3 is 14 amino acids. V lost 2 bases, J lost 1 base, and 9 bases lay in between. The CDR3 DNA reads as TGTGCCAGCAGCTTTCGGGAGTTCCAAGAGACCCAGTACTTC. Its translation is CASSFREFQETQYF.

The chain carries TRBV29-1 and TRBJ2-5; weak D call: TRBD2 (6 bases). This CDR3 is 14 amino acids long. The V end lost 6 bases, the J end lost 2 bases, and 16 bases lay between the germline ends. Germline V gene lookup returns CDR1 SQVTM and CDR2 ANQGSEA. CDR3 amino acids: CSVAKTSSQETQYF. CDR3 coding DNA: TGCAGCGTCGCGAAGACTAGTTCTCAAGAGACCCAGTACTTC.

A remark on this clone: Other nucleotide sequences from this sample produce the same CDR3. The chain links TRBV2 to TRBJ2-7, with D unresolved. CDR1 is SNHLY, CDR2 FYNNEI, per germline. The V end lost 6 bases, the J end lost 3 bases, and 9 bases lay between the germline ends. The CDR3 length is 12 residues. In DNA, the CDR3 is TGTGCCAGCAGCGGGCCCAACTACGAGCAGTACTTC. This gives the protein CASSGPNYEQYF.

This rearrangement joins TRBV5-4 to TRBJ2-1, with 7 bases fitting TRBD2. The CDR3 is 15 amino acids. Trimming removed 4 bases from V and 3 bases from J; junction bases left unmatched: 7. Germline lookup yields CDR1 SGHNT and CDR2 YYREEE (reference sequence). CDR3 sequence: CASSPREGYYNEQFF. CDR3 DNA: TGTGCCAGCAGCCCTAGGGAGGGGTACTACAATGAGCAGTTCTTC. The full variable domain, rest sourced from reference TRBV5-4 and TRBJ2-1, is ETGVTQSPTHLIKTRGQQVTLRCSSQSGHNTVSWYQQALGQGPQFIFQYYREEENGRGNFPPRFSGLQFPNYSSELNVNALELDDSALYLCASSPREGYYNEQFFGPGTRLTVL.

The gene calls are TRBV5-8 and TRBJ1-1; D is unresolved. V was cut by 4 bases and J by 4 bases, with 23 bases left in between. The germline V gene encodes CDR1 SGHTS and CDR2 YDEGEE. This CDR3 has 17 residues. In DNA, the CDR3 is TGTGCCAGCAGCGTAAGGGTGATGGCTCGCCCTGGCACTGAAGCTTTCTTT. This codes for CASSVRVMARPGTEAFF.

The chain links TRBV11-2 to TRBJ2-1; 9 bases are a match to TRBD1. Germline V lookup: CDR1 SGHAT, CDR2 FQNNGV. This CDR3 region has 15 residues. J was trimmed by 7 bases and V by 6 bases; bases with no gene match: 10. The CDR3 bases are TGTGCCAGCAGGCCACGGGACAGGGAGTCAAATGAGCAGTTCTTC. As protein: CASRPRDRESNEQFF.

CDR3 nucleotide sequence: TGTGCCAGCTCACCTCGGGGCGGGGGACGGGTTGATGAGCAGTTCTTC. As protein: CASSPRGGGRVDEQFF. This sequence joins TRBV18 and TRBJ2-1; 7 bases align to TRBD2. Losses at the gene ends were 3 bases for V and 8 bases for J; bases not matched to a gene: 13. CDR3 size: 16 residues. CDR1 is KGHSH and CDR2 is LQKENI in the germline V gene.

The rearrangement joins TRBV7-2 to TRBJ2-1, with D perhaps being TRBD1 or TRBD2 (6 bases each). The V end lost 5 bases, the J end lost 5 bases, and 10 bases lay between the germline ends. Germline V lookup: CDR1 SGHTA, CDR2 FQGNSA. This CDR3 is 13 amino acids long. CDR3 coding DNA: TGTGCCAGCAGCACAGGGACTGACAATGAGCAGTTCTTC. It specifies CASSTGTDNEQFF.

The chain uses TRBV10-1 and TRBJ2-7; D is unresolved. Per germline, CDR1 WNHNN and CDR2 SYGVQD (reference sequence). Deletions cut 4 bases from V and 6 bases from J, with 7 bases between. The CDR3 runs to 11 residues. CDR3 nucleotide sequence: TGCGCCAGCAGTGCCCCAGGCGAGCAGTACTTC. Its translation: CASSAPGEQYF.

The chain links TRBV9 to TRBJ2-7, with a possible D match to TRBD2 (5 bases). Trimming removed 0 bases from V and 6 bases from J, with 16 bases in between. Germline CDR1 is SGDLS and CDR2 is YYNGEE. This CDR3 has 15 amino acids. CDR3 DNA sequence: TGTGCCAGCAGCGTAGGAGCACGCCGGGATGGCGAGCAGTACTTC. Protein sequence: CASSVGARRDGEQYF.

This rearrangement joins TRBV29-1 to TRBJ2-1; possibly TRBD1 for D (6 bases). Germline V lookup: CDR1 SQVTM, CDR2 ANQGSEA. V lost 4 bases and J 4 bases, leaving 11 bases between the germline ends. The CDR3 spans 13 residues. The CDR3 region has the DNA TGCAGCGTTGTCGGACAGAGATACAATGAGCAGTTCTTC. Its protein is CSVVGQRYNEQFF.

This chain joins TRBV18 and TRBJ2-5, with TRBD2 as a possible D gene (5 bases). Germline V gives CDR1 KGHSH, CDR2 LQKENI. The length of the CDR3 is 16 residues. The V and J ends lost 4 bases and 0 bases respectively, with 15 bases between them. The CDR3 sequence is CASSHLAVANQETQYF. The CDR3 coding sequence is TGTGCCAGCTCACACCTGGCGGTAGCGAACCAAGAGACCCAGTACTTC.

CDR3 coding DNA: TGTGCCAGCAGCTTAGACCCCCCTAGCGGGGCCGCCAAGGCCAAAAACATTCAGTACTTC. Translating it yields CASSLDPPSGAAKAKNIQYF. The V gene is TRBV11-2, the J gene TRBJ2-4, with 9 bases that match TRBD2. J gave up 1 base and V 0 bases, and 13 bases lay outside the gene matches. The CDR3 totals 20 residues. Germline V lookup: CDR1 SGHAT, CDR2 FQNNGV.

This clone has only one observation. The chain couples TRBV5-1 to TRBJ2-5; D may be TRBD1 (6 bases). Germline CDR1 is SGHRS and CDR2 is YFSETQ. CDR3 length equals 15 residues. The V gene lost 1 base and the J gene lost 5 bases, with 15 bases spanning the gap. The CDR3 protein is CASSLWDPRGETQYF. In nucleotides, the CDR3 is TGCGCCAGCAGCTTGTGGGACCCGAGGGGGGAGACCCAGTACTTC.

Details on this clone: This same CDR3 is encoded by further DNA sequences in the sample. This chain uses TRBV5-1 with TRBJ2-7; TRBD2 aligns across 7 bases. CDR1 SGHRS and CDR2 YFSETQ come from the germline V gene. V was clipped by 4 bases and J by 1 base; unmatched bases: 8. This CDR3 spans 15 amino acids. CDR3 in DNA: TGCGCCAGCAGCCTTGGGGGTAGCGGGTCCTACGAGCAGTACTTC. The encoded protein is CASSLGGSGSYEQYF. Filled out from reference TRBV5-1 and TRBJ2-7, the complete variable domain reads KAGVTQTPRYLIKTRGQQVTLSCSPISGHRSVSWYQQTPGQGLQFLFEYFSETQRNKGNFPGRFSGRQFSNSRSEMNVSTLELGDSALYLCASSLGGSGSYEQYFGPGTRLTVT.